The 14 T cell receptor beta chains listed next were all sequenced from one sample in a study of cytotoxic CD8 clonotypes in ibrutinib-treated CLL. Using immunoSEQ multiplex PCR, the repertoire was profiled, and TCRdb retains in-frame clones only, with some absent. The sample lists about 200,000 clones; just under 80% were seen once. The sample consisted of PBMCs, taken after 12 months of ibrutinib treatment. The receptors come from a human donor with chronic lymphocytic leukemia.

The CDR3 sequence: CASSLGLTGPAGELFF. In nucleotides, the CDR3 is TGTGCCAGCAGTTTGGGGTTGACAGGGCCGGCCGGGGAGCTGTTTTTT. The chain recombines TRBV27 with TRBJ2-2; TRBD1 agrees at 7 bases. Germline values: CDR1 MNHEY, CDR2 SMNVEV (reference sequence). V lost 3 bases, J lost 6 bases, and 10 bases stayed unmatched. This CDR3 contains 16 residues.

The CDR3 sequence: CASSLESLEAFF. In DNA form, the CDR3 reads TGTGCCAGCAGCTTGGAGAGCCTTGAAGCTTTCTTT. The chain links TRBV14 to TRBJ1-1; D is ambiguous. V lost 5 bases to trimming and J lost 7 bases, with 11 bases between them. The CDR3 consists of 12 residues. Germline V gene lookup returns CDR1 SGHDN and CDR2 FVKESK.

This clone was recorded a few times. The chain is built from TRBV7-3 and TRBJ2-5; 8 nucleotides match TRBD1. J gave up 4 bases and V 6 bases, and 7 bases lay outside the gene matches. Germline CDR1 reads SGHTA; CDR2 reads FQGTGA. The CDR3 is made up of 14 amino acids. Written as DNA, the CDR3 is TGTGCCAGCAGTCAGGGGGCATCTCGAGAGACCCAGTACTTC. Its translation is CASSQGASRETQYF. Together with reference TRBV7-3 and TRBJ2-5, the CDR3 gives the full variable domain: GAGVSQTPSNKVTEKGKYVELRCDPISGHTALYWYRQSLGQGPEFLIYFQGTGAADDSGLPNDRFFAVRPEGSVSTLKIQRTERGDSAVYLCASSQGASRETQYFGPGTRLLVL.

This clone was found a few times. The genes are TRBV4-1 and TRBJ2-3; TRBD2 is a possible D gene (5 bases). Germline V gives CDR1 MGHRA, CDR2 YSYEKL. V was cut by 8 bases and J by 1 base, with 13 bases left in between. The CDR3 runs to 14 residues. The CDR3 sequence: CASADGRGTDTQYF. The CDR3, as DNA: TGCGCCAGCGCGGATGGGAGAGGCACAGATACGCAGTATTTT.

This chain connects TRBV15 to TRBJ1-5; D uncertain. The ends were cut back, 1 base at V and 4 bases at J, with 2 bases in the middle. Germline CDR1 is LNHNV and CDR2 is YYDKDF (reference sequence). This CDR3 spans 12 amino acids. Here the CDR3 reads CATSRVNQPQHF. The CDR3 coding sequence is TGTGCCACCAGCAGAGTGAATCAGCCCCAGCATTTT.

The rearrangement uses TRBV7-3 and TRBJ2-3; D is undetermined. CDR1 and CDR2 (germline): SGHTA, FQGTGA. The CDR3 sequence is 13 residues long. Trimming stripped 7 bases from V and 8 bases from J, with 16 bases between. The CDR3 is CASNTAAVGTQYF. The CDR3 nucleotides read TGTGCCAGCAATACGGCGGCCGTCGGTACGCAGTATTTT. Combining the CDR3 with reference TRBV7-3 and TRBJ2-3 gives the whole variable domain GAGVSQTPSNKVTEKGKYVELRCDPISGHTALYWYRQSLGQGPEFLIYFQGTGAADDSGLPNDRFFAVRPEGSVSTLKIQRTERGDSAVYLCASNTAAVGTQYFGPGTRLTVL.

The chain has TRBV10-1 and TRBJ1-2; 7 bases match TRBD1. Germline CDR1 reads WNHNN; CDR2 reads SYGVQD (reference sequence). V shed 6 bases, J shed 2 bases, and the junction held 3 bases outside the gene matches. This CDR3 contains 13 residues. The CDR3 is CASSAGQNYGYTF. Here the CDR3 DNA reads TGCGCCAGCAGCGCGGGACAGAACTATGGCTACACCTTC.

J is TRBJ2-7 and V is TRBV6-5; D is possibly TRBD1 (5 bases). The CDR3 length is 14 residues. The germline V gene encodes CDR1 MNHEY and CDR2 SVGAGI. V lost 6 bases and J lost 5, with 17 bases in between. CDR3 loop: CASSPYRKVNEQYF. As DNA, the CDR3 is TGTGCCAGCAGCCCTTACAGGAAAGTTAACGAGCAGTACTTC.

The chain is built from TRBV5-8 and TRBJ2-5; the D is unclear. The germline V gene has CDR1 SGHTS and CDR2 YDEGEE. V gave up 4 bases and J gave up 1 base, with 17 bases separating them. The CDR3 is 16 residues long. CDR3 amino acids: CASSPLGGISQETQYF. In nucleotides, the CDR3 is TGTGCCAGCAGCCCACTCGGCGGCATATCCCAAGAGACCCAGTACTTC.

This clone turned up a few times. The V call is TRBV4-2, the J call TRBJ2-1, with 10 bases aligning to TRBD2. Trimming took 4 bases from V and 4 from J; bases not matched to a gene: 10. Germline CDR1 reads LGHNA; CDR2 reads YNFKEQ. The CDR3 has 17 amino acids. The CDR3 loop is CASSPQLAGYFYNEQFF. The CDR3 DNA sequence: TGTGCCAGCAGCCCCCAACTAGCGGGATACTTTTACAATGAGCAGTTCTTC.

This clone was counted only a few times. The V gene is TRBV6-1, the J gene TRBJ1-5, with D perhaps matching TRBD1 (5 bases). The CDR3 length is 13 residues. Germline V CDR1 and CDR2: MNHNS, SASEGT. V was shortened by 11 bases and J by 3 bases, with 14 bases between the two germline ends. The DNA for the CDR3 is TGTGCCGTCCGGGACCTTCACAATCAGCCCCAGCATTTT. As protein: CAVRDLHNQPQHF.

Only a few counts were recorded for this clone. V usage is TRBV6-5 and J usage is TRBJ2-7; 8 bases match TRBD2. Germline CDR1 is MNHEY and CDR2 is SVGAGI. The CDR3 consists of 14 residues. J lost 0 bases, V lost 6 bases, and 4 bases had no gene match. This CDR3 reads CASRLAGNSYEQYF. Written as DNA, the CDR3 is TGTGCCAGCAGGTTAGCGGGGAACTCCTACGAGCAGTACTTC.

The gene calls are TRBV30 and TRBJ1-5, with D possibly matching TRBD1 (6 bases). Germline CDR1 is GTSNPN and CDR2 is SVGIG (reference sequence). CDR3 length: 13 amino acids. The V end lost 4 bases, the J end lost 6 bases, and 13 bases lay between the germline ends. The CDR3 coding sequence is TGTGCCTGGACCGCACAGGGCGGTCAGCCCCAGCATTTT. This translates into CAWTAQGGQPQHF.

In its sample, this clone was seen a few times. The chain links TRBV21-1 to TRBJ1-6. TRBV21-1 is labeled a pseudogene. The CDR3 is 13 residues long. The CDR3 DNA reads as TGTGCCAGCTGTGGACCGAATAATTCACCCCTCCACTTT. The encoded protein is CASCGPNNSPLHF.